This T cell receptor (beta chain) was sequenced in a study of T cells in Graves' hyperthyroidism and ophthalmopathy. Whole-study findings and limits: Blood samples included most of the expanded thyroid clonotypes exceeding 0.001.

The CDR3 covers 16 residues. The V gene lost 3 bases and the J gene lost 4 bases, with 18 bases spanning the gap. The germline V gene has CDR1 SNHLY and CDR2 FYNNEI. A lack of ophthalmopathy progression within 18 months defined stable Graves' hyperthyroidism. Hyperthyroidism was newly diagnosed in patients aged 18 to 65 (duration under 2 months). Fresh peripheral blood, approximately 9.6 ml, yielded the PBMCs. TCR beta CDR3 regions were amplified from RNA. Initially, a first-round RT-PCR of the TCR CDR3 employed the HTBI primer set. TCRdb re-analysed the multiplex PCR reads in MiXCR, keeping a single row per CDR3 protein. The table shows some 720,000 distinct CDR3 sequences, with 15% to 20% occurring only once. Ten or more counts support this clonotype. Its specificity is not known.

The clonotype was recovered from a man aged 18 to 30 with Graves' hyperthyroidism. Sequencing was carried out using blood. J is TRBJ2-5 and V is TRBV2, with D maybe TRBD1 (6 bases). The CDR3 coding sequence is TGTGCCAGCAGTGAGTTGGGTCAGGGGCCCTTAGAGACCCAGTACTTC. Translated: CASSELGQGPLETQYF.